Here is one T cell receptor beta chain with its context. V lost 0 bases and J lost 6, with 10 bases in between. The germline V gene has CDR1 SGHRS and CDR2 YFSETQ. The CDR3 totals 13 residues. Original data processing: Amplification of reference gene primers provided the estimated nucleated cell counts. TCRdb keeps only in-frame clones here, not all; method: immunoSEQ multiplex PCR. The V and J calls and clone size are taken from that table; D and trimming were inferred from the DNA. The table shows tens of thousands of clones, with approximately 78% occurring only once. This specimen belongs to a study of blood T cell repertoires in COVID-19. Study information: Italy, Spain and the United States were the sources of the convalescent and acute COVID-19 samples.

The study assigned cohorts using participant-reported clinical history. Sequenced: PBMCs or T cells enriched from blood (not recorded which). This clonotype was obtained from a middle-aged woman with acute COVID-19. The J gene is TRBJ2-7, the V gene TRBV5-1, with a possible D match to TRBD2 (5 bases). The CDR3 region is CASSLGGFGEQYV. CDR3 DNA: TGCGCCAGCAGCTTGGGAGGGTTTGGCGAGCAGTACGTC.